This T cell receptor beta chain was documented in a study of blood T cell repertoires in COVID-19. Study-wide context: Acute and convalescent COVID-19 specimens originated in the United States, Italy and Spain. T cells, B-cell-depleted T cells, or PBMCs provided the cDNA or gDNA that served as material.

Original processing methods: Amplification of reference gene primers was used by the study to estimate nucleated cell counts. Method: immunoSEQ multiplex PCR; TCRdb's copy keeps in-frame clones and lacks some. Clonal size and the V and J genes are those of that table, whereas D and trimming came from the DNA. This table holds approximately 81,000 clones, 82% found once. CDR3 length: 18 amino acids. With V trimmed by 2 bases and J by 4 bases, 9 bases remained unmatched. Per the germline V gene, CDR1 is ENHRY and CDR2 is SYGVKD. The chain recombines TRBV10-3 with TRBJ2-5; 14 bases are shared with TRBD2. The sequence derives from a human donor in a cohort sampled during active COVID-19. Source material: peripheral blood. DNA for the CDR3: TGTGCCATCAGTGAGGCCCGCCCGGGACTAGCGGGGGTAGAGACCCAGTACTTC. The encoded protein is CAISEARPGLAGVETQYF.